This T cell receptor beta chain was recovered during a study of blood T cell repertoires in COVID-19 (dated by TCRdb to the early 2020s). General notes on the study: The collaborator samples originated in the United States, Italy and Spain and spanned the acute and convalescent phases of COVID-19. The prospective study material was composed of cDNA or gDNA derived from T cells, B-cell-depleted T cells, or PBMCs. Deeply sampled blood TCRbeta repertoires from subjects exposed to, actively infected with, or recovered from COVID-19 were included in the dataset. Samples came from the ongoing ImmuneRACE study (first 160 participants) plus 1,254 subjects from 6 global collaborators. The sample metadata nearly always contained a de-identified subject ID, COVID-19 status, age in years and sex. Where available, HLA class I and class II types were obtained from metadata supplied by the sample provider rather than from assay-based typing. The repertoires were made available in a free public database intended to serve as a resource for research on the immune response to SARS-CoV-2.

The CDR3, from cysteine to phenylalanine, totals 15 residues. Only CDR3 DNA is held: 45 bases, read in frame from base 1. CDR1 and CDR2 were assigned from the germline V gene (reference sequence) as LNHDA and SQIVND. V trim: 10 bases; J trim: 5 bases; unmatched bases: 13. Collaborating institutions collected whole blood in K2EDTA tubes following their own protocols. For TCRbeta analysis, collaborators shipped samples in one of three forms: frozen whole blood, isolated PBMCs, or DNA extracted from either of those sample types. The immunoSEQ Assay, a bias-controlled multiplex PCR, was used to amplify TCRbeta CDR3 regions from genomic DNA. The paper's processing steps were these. The number of nucleated cells in each sample was estimated from the amplification of reference gene primers within the assay. To quantify the absolute abundance of each unique TCRbeta CDR3 rearrangement, sequence reads were collapsed and filtered. For each sample, productive Simpson clonality was calculated by taking the square root of Simpson's diversity index across productive rearrangements. Entries here come from immuneACCESS through TCRdb and include only in-frame sequences with V and J called. Some clones fail to appear in such tables; in the studies checked, an unresolved V gene covers under half of the shortfall, and the cause of the remainder is unknown. The D gene and trimming were derived from the DNA, and the V and J assignments and clone size from that table. The sample includes tens of thousands of clones, with approximately 88% observed a single time. More than 5.5% of the sample is in the top ten clones.

Overall results and qualifications from the work: The amount of clinical and demographic metadata varied by source and participant and was provided uncurated.

In regard to this clone: Its antigen has not been determined. No base quality information exists; no much larger clone differs at one position.

What was sequenced was peripheral blood. The V and J genes are TRBV19 and TRBJ2-3; the central 9 bases match TRBD1. The origin of this receptor is a woman aged 50 to 60 with acute or convalescent COVID-19. The DNA reads as follows: TGTGCCACCAGCAACAGGGGGCTCGGGAAAGATACGCAGTATTTT. This encodes CATSNRGLGKDTQYF. Here the CDR3 is joined to the reference TRBV19 and TRBJ2-3 genes, and the full variable domain is: DGGITQSPKYLFRKEGQNVTLSCEQNLNHDAMYWYRQDPGQGLRLIYYSQIVNDFQKGDIAEGYSVSREKKESFPLTVTSAQKNPTAFYLCATSNRGLGKDTQYFGPGTRLTVL.